Listed below are T cell receptor beta chains from one sample, sequenced in a study of CD4 T cells in relation to SARS-CoV-2 and coronaviruses. Which antigens these TCRs recognize remains unknown. Using immunoSEQ multiplex PCR, the repertoire was profiled, and TCRdb retains in-frame clones only, with some absent. Of around 28,000 clones listed, 74% are singletons. Sequencing used CD4+ T cells from PBMCs, cultured in vitro. The receptors were gathered from a human donor in good health. CDR3s include the opening cysteine and the closing phenylalanine or tryptophan. Each record gives: clone size, D gene, V gene, J gene, CDR3 protein, CDR3 DNA. A D gene is named only where the DNA matches it firmly. Rows give clone size only sometimes, using once, few, many, or a class for an expanded clone.

.,TRBD1,TRBV7-2,TRBJ1-1,CASSLIQGGAFF,TGTGCCAGCAGCTTAATCCAGGGGGGGGCTTTCTTT
.,.,TRBV19,TRBJ2-7,CASSITESTYEQYF,TGTGCCAGTAGTATCACGGAATCCACCTACGAGCAGTACTTC
.,.,TRBV9,TRBJ2-3,CASSVGSLGTDTQYF,TGTGCCAGCAGCGTAGGCTCCCTCGGCACAGATACGCAGTATTTT
.,.,TRBV6-2/TRBV6-3,TRBJ1-2,CASSYSGYGYTF,TGTGCCAGCAGTTATTCGGGGTATGGCTACACCTTC
few,.,TRBV7-9,TRBJ1-2,CASSPGQTYGYTF,TGTGCCAGCAGCCCCGGACAGACCTATGGCTACACCTTC
.,.,TRBV7-2,TRBJ1-2,CASSPKDYGYTF,TGTGCCAGCAGCCCAAAAGACTATGGCTACACCTTC
once,.,TRBV7-6,TRBJ1-4,CASSTHGKKNEKLFF,TGTGCCAGCAGCACCCACGGGAAGAAGAATGAAAAACTGTTTTTT
.,.,TRBV28,TRBJ1-4,CASSPLTPTSEKLFF,TGTGCCAGCAGTCCCTTAACACCAACCAGTGAAAAACTGTTTTTT
once,.,TRBV27,TRBJ2-3,CASSLRTDNTDTQYF,TGTGCCAGCAGTCTCAGGACCGATAACACAGATACGCAGTATTTT
.,TRBD1,TRBV24-1,TRBJ2-7,CATHRGGWYEQYF,TGTGCCACTCACCGAGGGGGCTGGTACGAGCAGTACTTC
.,TRBD2,TRBV4-2,TRBJ2-1,CASSQEGPSSGSSASYNEQFF,TGTGCCAGCAGCCAAGAAGGCCCCTCTAGCGGGAGTTCCGCCTCCTACAATGAGCAGTTCTTC
.,.,TRBV7-8,TRBJ2-7,CASSLGGSDHEQYF,TGTGCCAGCAGCTTAGGTGGGAGCGACCACGAGCAGTACTTC
.,.,TRBV3-1/TRBV3-2,TRBJ2-3,CASSQEAVPDTQYF,TGTGCCAGCAGCCAAGAGGCAGTTCCAGATACGCAGTATTTT
few,TRBD1,TRBV5-1,TRBJ1-1,CASSYATGGLIVNTEAFF,TGCGCCAGCAGCTATGCGACAGGGGGCCTGATAGTGAACACTGAAGCTTTCTTT
few,.,TRBV9,TRBJ1-6,CASSVQDGFSPLHF,TGTGCCAGCAGCGTGCAGGACGGCTTCTCACCCCTCCACTTT
.,.,TRBV6-5,TRBJ2-7,CASSYSDEQYF,TGTGCCAGCAGTTACTCCGACGAGCAGTACTTC
once,.,TRBV6-6,TRBJ1-2,CASSSFIGDYGYTF,TGTGCCAGCAGTTCCTTCATAGGGGACTATGGCTACACCTTC
few,.,TRBV6-5,TRBJ1-2,CASTRGYGYTF,TGTGCCAGCACTAGAGGGTATGGCTACACCTTC
few,TRBD1,TRBV11-2,TRBJ1-3,CASSPGDRSGGENTIYF,TGTGCCAGCAGCCCGGGGGACAGGTCGGGAGGAGAAAACACCATATATTTT
.,.,TRBV7-2,TRBJ2-1,CASSKGLRDNEQFF,TGTGCCAGCAGCAAAGGACTTCGGGATAATGAGCAGTTCTTC
.,.,TRBV4-1,TRBJ2-1,CASSQRHSSYNEQFF,TGCGCCAGCAGCCAGCGCCATAGCTCCTACAATGAGCAGTTCTTC
.,.,TRBV4-1,TRBJ2-7,CASSQGEIFLGEQYF,TGCGCCAGCAGCCAAGGGGAAATTTTTCTTGGCGAGCAGTACTTC
.,TRBD2,TRBV5-1,TRBJ2-5,CASSLAGGGAEGETQYF,TGCGCCAGCAGCTTGGCCGGCGGGGGGGCAGAGGGAGAGACCCAGTACTTC
few,.,TRBV4-1,TRBJ1-5,CASSRLGGPGQPQHF,TGCGCCAGCAGCCGGCTAGGAGGGCCCGGTCAGCCCCAGCATTTT
few,.,TRBV9,TRBJ1-2,CASSERDMYGYTF,TGTGCCAGCAGCGAGCGGGACATGTATGGCTACACCTTC